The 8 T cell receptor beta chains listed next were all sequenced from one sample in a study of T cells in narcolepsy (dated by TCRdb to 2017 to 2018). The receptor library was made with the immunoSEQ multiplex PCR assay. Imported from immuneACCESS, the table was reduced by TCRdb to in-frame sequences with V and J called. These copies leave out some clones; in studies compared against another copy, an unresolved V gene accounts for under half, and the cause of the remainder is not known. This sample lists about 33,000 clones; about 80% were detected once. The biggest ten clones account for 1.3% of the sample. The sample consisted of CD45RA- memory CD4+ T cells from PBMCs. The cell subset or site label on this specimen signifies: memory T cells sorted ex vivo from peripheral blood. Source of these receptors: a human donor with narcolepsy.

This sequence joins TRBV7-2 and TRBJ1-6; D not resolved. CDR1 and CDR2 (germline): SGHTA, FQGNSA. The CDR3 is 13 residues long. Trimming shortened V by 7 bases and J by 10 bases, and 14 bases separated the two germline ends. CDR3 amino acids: CASTVDVGSPLHF. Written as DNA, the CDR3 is TGTGCCAGCACGGTGGACGTAGGATCACCCCTCCACTTT.

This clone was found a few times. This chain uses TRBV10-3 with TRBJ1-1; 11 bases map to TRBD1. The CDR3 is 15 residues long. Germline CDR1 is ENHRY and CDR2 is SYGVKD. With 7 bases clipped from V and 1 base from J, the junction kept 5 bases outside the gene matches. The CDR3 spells CAITGQGAGNTEAFF. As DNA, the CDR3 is TGTGCCATCACAGGACAGGGGGCAGGGAACACTGAAGCTTTCTTT.

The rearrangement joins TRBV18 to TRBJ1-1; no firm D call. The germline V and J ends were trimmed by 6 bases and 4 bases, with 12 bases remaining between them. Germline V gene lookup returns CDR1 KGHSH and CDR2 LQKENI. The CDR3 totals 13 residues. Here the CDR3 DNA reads TGTGCCAGCTCCCCAACTATAGGCACTGAAGCTTTCTTT. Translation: CASSPTIGTEAFF.

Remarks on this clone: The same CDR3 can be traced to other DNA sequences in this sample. The DNA for the CDR3 is TGCGCCAGCAGCCAAGATTGGGGATCCAATCAGCCCCAGCATTTT. Protein: CASSQDWGSNQPQHF. The chain carries TRBV4-3 and TRBJ1-5; D is uncertain. The V and J ends lost 0 bases and 3 bases respectively, with 9 bases between them. The CDR3 has 15 amino acids. Germline loops: CDR1 LGHNA, CDR2 YSLEER.

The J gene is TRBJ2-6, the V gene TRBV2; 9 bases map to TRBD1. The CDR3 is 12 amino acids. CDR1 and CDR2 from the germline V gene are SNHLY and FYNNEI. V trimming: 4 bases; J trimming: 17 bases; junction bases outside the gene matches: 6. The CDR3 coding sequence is TGTGCCAGCAGTGCCGGGACAGGGACGGTGACTTTC. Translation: CASSAGTGTVTF. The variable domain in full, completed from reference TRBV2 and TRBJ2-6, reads EPEVTQTPSHQVTQMGQEVILRCVPISNHLYFYWYRQILGQKVEFLVSFYNNEISEKSEIFDDQFSVERPDGSNFTLKIRSTKLEDSAMYFCASSAGTGTVTFGAGSRLTVL.

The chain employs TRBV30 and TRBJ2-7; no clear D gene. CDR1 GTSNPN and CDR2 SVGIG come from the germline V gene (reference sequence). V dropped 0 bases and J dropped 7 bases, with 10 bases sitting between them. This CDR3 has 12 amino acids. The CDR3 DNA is TGTGCCTGGAGTGTACCCGGGCGAGAGCAGTACTTC. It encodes CAWSVPGREQYF.

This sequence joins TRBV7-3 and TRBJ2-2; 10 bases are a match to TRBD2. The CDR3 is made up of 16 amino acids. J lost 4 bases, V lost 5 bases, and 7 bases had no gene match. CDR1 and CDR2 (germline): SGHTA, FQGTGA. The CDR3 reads CASSPPGLATTGELFF. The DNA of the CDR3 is TGTGCCAGCAGCCCGCCGGGACTAGCGACCACCGGGGAGCTGTTTTTT.

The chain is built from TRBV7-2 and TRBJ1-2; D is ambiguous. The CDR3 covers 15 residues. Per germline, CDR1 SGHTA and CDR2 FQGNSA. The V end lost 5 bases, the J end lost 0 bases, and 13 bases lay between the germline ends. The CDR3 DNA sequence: TGTGCCAGCAGCCCGACAAGGTTTTCTAACTATGGCTACACCTTC. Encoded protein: CASSPTRFSNYGYTF.